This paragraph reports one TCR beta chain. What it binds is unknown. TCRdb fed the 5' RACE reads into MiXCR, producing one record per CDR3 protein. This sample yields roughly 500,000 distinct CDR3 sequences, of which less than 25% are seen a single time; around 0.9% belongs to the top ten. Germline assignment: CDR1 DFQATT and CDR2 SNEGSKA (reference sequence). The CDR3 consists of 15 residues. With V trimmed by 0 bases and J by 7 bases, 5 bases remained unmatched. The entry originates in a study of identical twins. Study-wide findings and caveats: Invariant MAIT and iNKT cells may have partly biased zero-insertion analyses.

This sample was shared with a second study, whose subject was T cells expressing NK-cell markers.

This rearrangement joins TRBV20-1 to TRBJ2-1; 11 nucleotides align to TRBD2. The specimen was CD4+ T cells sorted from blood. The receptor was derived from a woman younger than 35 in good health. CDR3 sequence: CSARDLLAGVNEQFF. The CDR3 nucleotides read TGCAGTGCTAGAGATTTACTAGCGGGGGTGAATGAGCAGTTCTTC.